The T cell receptor beta chain under discussion was sequenced for a study of T cell clonality in common variable immunodeficiency. Study observations and caveats: Fewer deletions and N-nucleotide insertions were reportedly seen in common variable immunodeficiency TCR beta sequences.

Per germline, CDR1 SGHAT and CDR2 FQNNGV. The CDR3 has 15 amino acids. V shed 4 bases and J shed 7 bases, with 16 bases lying between them. Repertoires were generated with immunoSEQ multiplex PCR, while TCRdb's copy carries only in-frame clones and drops some. The specimen has about 19,000 clones, none found just once. This clone came up many times. Its target is not known. The CDR3 end is not reached by the read, which stops 3 residues before it; the germline J gene fills it in. The chain recombines TRBV11-2 with TRBJ2-2, with D possibly being TRBD2 (7 bases). Sequenced input: peripheral blood mononuclear cells. This receptor was identified in a human donor with common variable immunodeficiency. CDR3 DNA, as far as it was read: TGTGCCAGCAGCTCTAGGGGGGGTTCCGTCGGGGAG. Its translation is CASSSRGGSVGE. The entire CDR3 reads CASSSRGGSVGELFF.